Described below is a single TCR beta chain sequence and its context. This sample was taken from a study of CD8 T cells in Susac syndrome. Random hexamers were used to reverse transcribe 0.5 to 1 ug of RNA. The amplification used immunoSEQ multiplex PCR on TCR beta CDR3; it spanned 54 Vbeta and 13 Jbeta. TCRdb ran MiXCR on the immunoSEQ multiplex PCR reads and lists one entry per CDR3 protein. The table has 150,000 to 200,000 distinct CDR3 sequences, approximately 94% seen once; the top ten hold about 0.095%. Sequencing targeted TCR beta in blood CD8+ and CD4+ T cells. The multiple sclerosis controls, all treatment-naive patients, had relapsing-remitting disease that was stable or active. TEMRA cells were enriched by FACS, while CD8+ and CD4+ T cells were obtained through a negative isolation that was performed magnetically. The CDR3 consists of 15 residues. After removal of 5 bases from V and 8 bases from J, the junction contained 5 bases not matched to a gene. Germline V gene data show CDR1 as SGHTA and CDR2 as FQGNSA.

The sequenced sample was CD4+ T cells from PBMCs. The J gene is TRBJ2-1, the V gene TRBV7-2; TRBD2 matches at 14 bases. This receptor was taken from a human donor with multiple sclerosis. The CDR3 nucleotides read TGTGCCAGCAGCAAAGGGACTAGCGGGAGTTATGAGCAGTTCTTC. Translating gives CASSKGTSGSYEQFF.